This TCR beta chain was captured in a study of blood T cell repertoires in COVID-19. Across the whole study: Whether acute or convalescent, the COVID-19 samples came from the United States, Italy and Spain. T cells, B-cell-depleted T cells, or PBMCs supplied cDNA or gDNA.

V dropped 1 base and J dropped 3; count of bases not matched to a gene: 4. Germline V gives CDR1 SGHTA, CDR2 FQGNSA. This CDR3 spans 16 amino acids. Participants spanned ages about 18 to 100 years and resided in 20 to 25 US areas. Profiling relied on immunoSEQ multiplex PCR, and the TCRdb table lists in-frame clones only, not all of them. The sample includes about 440,000 clones, 87% of them seen just once. The rearrangement joins TRBV7-2 to TRBJ2-7, with 12 bases identical to TRBD2. This sequence was found in a woman aged 18-35 years with acute COVID-19. Sequenced material: PBMCs or T cells enriched from blood (not recorded which). CDR3 DNA sequence: TGTGCCAGCAGCTTAGTAGGGACTAGCGGGTTCTACGAGCAGTACTTC. As protein: CASSLVGTSGFYEQYF.